Sequencing of this T cell receptor beta chain was carried out in a study of metastatic and nonmetastatic thyroid tumors. Study as a whole: Repertoires from malignant and benign thyroid patients were compared across blood and tumor or nodule tissue.

Original analysis: Using the CDR3 differences seen across clinicopathological groups, the authors built a distant-metastasis classifier for papillary thyroid cancer, which was meant to discriminate distant-metastatic patients. TCRdb re-called the PCR reads through MiXCR. What appears here as the V and J calls and clone size reflects TCRdb's work, not the paper's. The data show roughly 34,000 clones, over 14% seen once. This clone was counted ten times or more. The antigen is not known. Germline V gives CDR1 SGHDT, CDR2 YYEEEE. This CDR3 spans 16 amino acids. V was clipped by 0 bases and J by 5 bases; unmatched bases: 7. Study results and limitations: Patients with malignant thyroid tumors reportedly had significantly higher TCR beta diversity than those with benign nodules, in blood and tumor.

Before thyroid surgery, none of the patients had received any treatment. The source material was blood. The chain links TRBV5-6 to TRBJ2-2; 7 bases match TRBD2. The source is a male donor with papillary thyroid cancer or a benign thyroid nodule (not recorded which). Some clones in this sample may be carry-over from other donors' samples. The CDR3 loop reads CASSLALGEGTGELFF. CDR3 nucleotide sequence: TGTGCCAGCAGCTTGGCCCTGGGGGAGGGGACCGGGGAGCTGTTTTTT.